This entry is about one T cell receptor (beta chain). Its matching antigen is unknown. The V gene's germline CDR1 is SGHAT and CDR2 FQNNGV. There are 15 residues in the CDR3. V lost 3 bases to trimming and J lost 7 bases; unmatched junction nucleotides: 8. These data come from a study of shared clonotypes between healthy human individuals. Naive CD8 cells comprised CD45RO-negative, CCR7-positively selected cells, excluding terminally differentiated effector memory CD45RA+ cells. General observations from the study: As a rule, naive subsets had a larger estimated richness than memory subsets. Only blood was sampled, and tissue TCR repertoires likely differ from blood ones.

Each PCR replicate from the sorted subsets contained about 210 ng DNA, which is 25,000 to 30,000 T cell genomes. TCRdb's table, derived via immunoSEQ multiplex PCR, lists solely in-frame clones and lacks some. The data contain millions of clones, just over 90% of them singletons. This sequence joins TRBV11-2 and TRBJ2-1; 8 positions match TRBD2. This clonotype originated in a man aged 18-30 years in good health. Some clones in this sample may be carry-over from other donors' samples. The sample was naive CD8+ T cells from PBMCs. The chain's CDR3 is CASSFMAGGYNEQFF. The CDR3 region has the DNA TGTGCCAGCAGCTTTATGGCGGGAGGTTATAATGAGCAGTTCTTC.